The 8 T cell receptor beta chains listed next were all sequenced from one sample in a study of T cell changes during pregnancy in multiple sclerosis. TCRdb's table, derived via immunoSEQ multiplex PCR, lists solely in-frame clones and lacks some. This sample has about 44,000 clones, with around 90% found just once. This material consisted of CD4+ T cells from peripheral blood mononuclear cells, taken in the first trimester of pregnancy. These receptors were collected from a female donor with multiple sclerosis, enrolled in a pregnancy study.

This chain connects TRBV19 to TRBJ2-1; 11 nucleotides align to TRBD2. Trimming took 7 bases from V and 6 from J; bases not matched to a gene: 20. The CDR3 has 19 amino acids. Germline loops: CDR1 LNHDA, CDR2 SQIVND (reference sequence). DNA of the CDR3: TGTGCCAGTAAGGAGGGGGGGGGTTTAGCGGGAGGGCTCGGCAATGAGCAGTTCTTC. This encodes CASKEGGGLAGGLGNEQFF.

The rearrangement uses TRBV5-4 and TRBJ2-7, with D possibly matching TRBD1 (5 bases). CDR3 length: 12 residues. V was trimmed by 4 bases and J by 3 bases, leaving 8 bases between them. The germline CDR1 and CDR2 sequences are SGHNT and YYREEE (reference sequence). The CDR3 here is CASSVDSYEQYF. Written as DNA, the CDR3 is TGTGCCAGCAGCGTTGACAGCTACGAGCAGTACTTC.

The chain combines TRBV7-9 with TRBJ2-7; the D gene is possibly TRBD2 (6 bases). CDR1 is SEHNR and CDR2 is FQNEAQ in the germline V gene (reference sequence). V was pared by 4 bases and J by 0 bases, with 13 bases between. The CDR3 length is 15 residues. The CDR3, as DNA: TGTGCCAGCAGCTCCCGGGAGCTTAGCTCCTACGAGCAGTACTTC. Protein sequence: CASSSRELSSYEQYF.

The chain couples TRBV6-6 to TRBJ2-5; TRBD2 might be the D (5 bases). Between the trimmed V and J ends, which lost 2 bases and 4 bases, there was a span of 11 bases. Germline CDR1 reads MNHNY; CDR2 reads SVGAGI (reference sequence). The CDR3 sequence is 14 residues long. Here the CDR3 reads CASSYDYNGETQYF. DNA of the CDR3: TGTGCCAGCAGTTACGACTACAATGGAGAGACCCAGTACTTC.

This chain's CDR3 is CASSRTGLSYEQYF. As DNA, the CDR3 is TGTGCCAGCAGCCGGACAGGGCTCTCCTACGAGCAGTACTTC. The chain is built from TRBV5-8 and TRBJ2-7; 8 nucleotides match TRBD1. This CDR3 spans 14 amino acids. V lost 4 bases, J lost 0 bases, and 3 bases stayed unmatched. Germline values: CDR1 SGHTS, CDR2 YDEGEE.

V usage is TRBV2 and J usage is TRBJ1-1; a possible D gene is TRBD1 (6 bases). Germline CDR1 reads SNHLY; CDR2 reads FYNNEI. This CDR3 is built from 14 residues. V was clipped by 7 bases and J by 4 bases, with 16 bases between them. Here the CDR3 reads CASNLDRTVTEAFF. The CDR3 DNA sequence: TGTGCCAGCAATCTCGACAGGACGGTCACTGAAGCTTTCTTT.

The chain has TRBV9 and TRBJ2-7, with TRBD1 matching over 11 bases. The CDR3 is made up of 16 amino acids. The junction had 8 bases not matched to a gene; V was cut back by 3 bases and J by 3 bases. From germline, CDR1 is SGDLS and CDR2 YYNGEE. For the CDR3, the DNA is TGTGCCAGCAGCGCAGGACAGGGGGCGGTCGGCTACGAGCAGTACTTC. It codes for CASSAGQGAVGYEQYF.

The chain is built from TRBV2 and TRBJ1-6, with 11 positions matching TRBD1. Unmatched junction bases numbered 5, after V lost 10 bases and J lost 9 bases. Per germline, CDR1 SNHLY and CDR2 FYNNEI. The CDR3 loop spans 13 amino acids. The CDR3 spells CATGQGASSPLHF. CDR3 in DNA: TGTGCCACCGGACAGGGGGCCTCTTCACCCCTCCACTTT.